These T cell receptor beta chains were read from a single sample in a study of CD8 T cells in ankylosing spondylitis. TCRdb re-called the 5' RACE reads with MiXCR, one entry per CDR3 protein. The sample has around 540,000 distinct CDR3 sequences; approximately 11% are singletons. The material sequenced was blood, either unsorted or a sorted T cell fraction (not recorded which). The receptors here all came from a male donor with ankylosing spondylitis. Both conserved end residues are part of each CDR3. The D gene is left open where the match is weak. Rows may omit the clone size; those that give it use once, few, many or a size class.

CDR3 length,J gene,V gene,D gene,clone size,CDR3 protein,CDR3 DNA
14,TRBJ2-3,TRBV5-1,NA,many,CASSLGEITDTQYF,TGCGCCAGCAGCTTGGGGGAAATCACAGATACGCAGTATTTT
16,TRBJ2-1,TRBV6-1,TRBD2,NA,CASSQTSGRRFNEQFF,TGTGCCAGCAGTCAGACTAGCGGGAGGCGTTTCAATGAGCAGTTCTTC
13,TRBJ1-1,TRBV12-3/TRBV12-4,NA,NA,CASSLLGGTEAFF,TGTGCCAGCAGTTTACTGGGAGGCACTGAAGCTTTCTTT
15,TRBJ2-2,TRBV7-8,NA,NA,CASRSSRMNTGELFF,TGTGCCAGCCGATCATCGCGGATGAACACCGGGGAGCTGTTTTTT
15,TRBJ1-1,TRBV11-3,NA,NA,CASSPVVGLGTEAFF,TGTGCCAGCAGCCCGGTCGTGGGATTGGGCACTGAAGCTTTCTTT
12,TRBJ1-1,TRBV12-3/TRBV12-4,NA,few,CASSRRQYEAFF,TGTGCCAGCAGCAGACGACAGTATGAAGCTTTCTTT
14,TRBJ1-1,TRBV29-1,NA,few,CSVELDPGGTEAFF,TGCAGCGTTGAATTGGACCCCGGCGGCACTGAAGCTTTCTTT
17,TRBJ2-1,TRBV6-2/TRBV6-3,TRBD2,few,CASSYGLAGGSPNEQFF,TGTGCCAGCAGTTACGGACTAGCGGGAGGCAGTCCCAATGAGCAGTTCTTC
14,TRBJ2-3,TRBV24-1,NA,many,CATSDTTGRNTQYF,TGTGCCACCAGTGACACGACAGGGAGGAATACGCAGTATTTT
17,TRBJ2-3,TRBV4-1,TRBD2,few,CASSQDVAGGRTDTQYF,TGCGCCAGCAGCCAAGACGTAGCGGGAGGCCGGACAGATACGCAGTATTTT
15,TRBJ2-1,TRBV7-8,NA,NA,CASYLSVFSYNEQFF,TGTGCCAGCTACCTTAGCGTATTTTCCTACAATGAGCAGTTCTTC
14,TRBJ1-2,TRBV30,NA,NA,CAWSVRLGVNGYTF,TGTGCCTGGAGTGTACGGTTAGGTGTGAATGGCTACACCTTC
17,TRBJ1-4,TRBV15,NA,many,CATSRDSRTAEGKKLFF,TGTGCCACCAGCAGAGATTCAAGGACAGCGGAAGGGAAAAAACTGTTTTTT
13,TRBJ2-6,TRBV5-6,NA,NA,CASSPLRANVLTF,TGTGCCAGCAGCCCTCTGAGGGCCAACGTCCTGACTTTC
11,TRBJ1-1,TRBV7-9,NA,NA,CASSLSAEAFF,TGTGCCAGCAGCTTAAGCGCTGAAGCTTTCTTT
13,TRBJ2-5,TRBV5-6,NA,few,CASSLREQETQYF,TGTGCCAGCAGCTTGCGGGAGCAAGAGACCCAGTACTTC
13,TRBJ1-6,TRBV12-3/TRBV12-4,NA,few,CASSLGPHSPLHF,TGTGCCAGCAGTTTAGGACCTCATTCACCCCTCCACTTT
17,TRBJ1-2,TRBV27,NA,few,CASSLGRAIGLIHGYTF,TGTGCCAGCAGTTTAGGCCGCGCGATAGGGTTAATCCATGGCTACACCTTC
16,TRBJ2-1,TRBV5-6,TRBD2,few,CASSPLAGETRNEQFF,TGTGCCAGCAGCCCACTAGCGGGAGAGACCAGGAATGAGCAGTTCTTC
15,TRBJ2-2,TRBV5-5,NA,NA,CASSLTREKAGELFF,TGTGCCAGCAGCTTGACGAGGGAGAAGGCCGGGGAGCTGTTTTTT
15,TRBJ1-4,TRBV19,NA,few,CASSNRAATNEKLFF,TGTGCCAGTAGTAATCGAGCAGCAACTAATGAAAAACTGTTTTTT
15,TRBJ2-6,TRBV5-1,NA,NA,CASSLDRTGANVLTF,TGCGCCAGCAGCCTCGACCGGACGGGGGCCAACGTCCTGACTTTC
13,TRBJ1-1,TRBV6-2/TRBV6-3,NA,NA,CASSLSAAVKAFF,TGTGCCAGCAGCCTATCCGCCGCGGTAAAAGCTTTCTTT
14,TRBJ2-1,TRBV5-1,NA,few,CASSLGSSQGEQFF,TGCGCCAGCAGCTTGGGTAGCAGCCAGGGTGAGCAGTTCTTC
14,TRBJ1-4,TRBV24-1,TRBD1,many,CATSDPRQGAKLFF,TGTGCCACCAGTGACCCCCGACAGGGGGCAAAACTGTTTTTT
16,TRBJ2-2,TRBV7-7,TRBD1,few,CASSPTGAMNTGELFF,TGTGCCAGCAGCCCGACAGGGGCAATGAACACCGGGGAGCTGTTTTTT
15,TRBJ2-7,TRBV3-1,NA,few,CASSQAFVSVYEQYF,TGTGCCAGCAGCCAAGCGTTTGTGTCTGTCTACGAGCAGTACTTC
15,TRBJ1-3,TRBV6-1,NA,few,CASRPGPSSGNTIYF,TGTGCCAGCAGACCCGGACCGAGCTCTGGAAACACCATATATTTT
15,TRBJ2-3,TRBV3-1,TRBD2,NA,CASSQGLAGGLQQYF,TGTGCCAGCAGCCAAGGGCTTGCGGGAGGCCTTCAGCAGTATTTT
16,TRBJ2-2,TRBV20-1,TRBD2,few,CSARASGRGNTGELFF,TGCAGTGCTAGAGCTAGCGGGAGGGGAAACACCGGGGAGCTGTTTTTT
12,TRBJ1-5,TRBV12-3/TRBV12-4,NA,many,CASSFYAQPQHF,TGTGCCAGCAGTTTCTACGCCCAGCCCCAGCATTTT
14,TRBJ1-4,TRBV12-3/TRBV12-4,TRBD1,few,CASTRTGGREKLFF,TGTGCCAGCACACGGACAGGGGGCAGGGAAAAACTGTTTTTT
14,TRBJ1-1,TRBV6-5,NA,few,CASSSEVREPEAFF,TGTGCCAGCAGTTCCGAAGTCCGGGAGCCTGAAGCTTTCTTT
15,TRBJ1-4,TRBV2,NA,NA,CASSVGARQNEKLFF,TGTGCCAGCAGTGTGGGGGCGAGGCAAAATGAAAAACTGTTTTTT
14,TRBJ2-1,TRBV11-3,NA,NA,CASSPGPFHNEQFF,TGTGCCAGCAGCCCAGGACCATTTCACAATGAGCAGTTCTTC
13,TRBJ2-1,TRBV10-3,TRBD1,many,CATGTGDYNEQFF,TGTGCCACCGGGACAGGGGACTACAATGAGCAGTTCTTC
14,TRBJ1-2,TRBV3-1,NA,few,CASSLELANYGYTF,TGTGCCAGCAGCCTCGAGTTGGCTAACTATGGCTACACCTTC
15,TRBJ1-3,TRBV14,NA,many,CASSRDWSSGNTIYF,TGTGCCAGCAGCCGGGACTGGAGCTCTGGAAACACCATATATTTT
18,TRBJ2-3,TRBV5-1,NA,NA,CASKSTPSGGEGTDTQYF,TGCGCCAGCAAGTCCACCCCATCAGGGGGGGAAGGCACAGATACGCAGTATTTT
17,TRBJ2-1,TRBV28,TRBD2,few,CASSSPSGSGFYNEQFF,TGTGCCAGCAGTTCCCCTAGCGGGAGTGGTTTCTACAATGAGCAGTTCTTC
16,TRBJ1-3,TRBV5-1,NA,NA,CASSLEGSRAGNTIYF,TGCGCCAGCAGCTTGGAGGGGTCTCGTGCTGGAAACACCATATATTTT
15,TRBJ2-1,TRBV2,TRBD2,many,CASSPGTSGVHEQFF,TGTGCCAGCAGTCCCGGGACTAGCGGGGTGCATGAGCAGTTCTTC
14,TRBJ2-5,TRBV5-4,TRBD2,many,CASSRLADQETQYF,TGTGCCAGCAGCCGACTAGCGGACCAAGAGACCCAGTACTTC
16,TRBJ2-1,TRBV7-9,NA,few,CASSLAMSGHGNEQFF,TGTGCCAGCAGCTTAGCGATGAGCGGCCACGGGAATGAGCAGTTCTTC
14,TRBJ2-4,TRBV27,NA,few,CASARGVGKNIQYF,TGTGCCAGCGCCCGGGGAGTGGGCAAAAACATTCAGTACTTC
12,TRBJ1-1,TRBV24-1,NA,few,CATGQKNTEAFF,TGTGCCACCGGACAGAAGAACACTGAAGCTTTCTTT